The present T cell receptor beta chain was sequenced within a study of blood T cells in healthy people across ages. Study-wide findings and caveats: Older age coincided with a roughly linear decline in TCR beta diversity per million T cells. When set beside aged donors, long-lived donors presented more naive CD4+ cells and higher diversity.

A second PCR, run for about 7 to 11 cycles, used a sample-barcoded 5' primer plus a J-beta primer mix. TCRdb re-analysed the 5' RACE reads in MiXCR, keeping a single row per CDR3 protein. The sample carries hundreds of thousands of distinct CDR3 sequences, roughly 35% recorded once. Germline trimming cut 3 bases from V and 0 bases from J; bases unmatched to any gene: 6. This CDR3 is built from 17 residues. As regards this clonotype: Its matching antigen is unknown.

Healthy Caucasian individuals from Russia aged about 6 to 90 were enrolled as donors. The sequence was obtained from a man aged 18 to 30 in good health. The chain carries TRBV12-3 or TRBV12-4 and TRBJ2-4; 9 positions agree with TRBD1. Sequenced material: blood. CDR3 nucleotide sequence: TGTGCCAGCAGTTTCAATACAGGGGGCTTAGCCAAAAACATTCAGTACTTC. It specifies CASSFNTGGLAKNIQYF.